These 30 T cell receptor beta chains were sequenced from one sample in a study of blood T cells in healthy people across ages. The second PCR ran 7 to 11 cycles with a sample-barcoded 5' primer and J-beta primers. MiXCR was run by TCRdb on the 5' RACE reads, yielding one entry per CDR3 protein. The sample carries about 1 million distinct CDR3 sequences, around 43% recorded once. Sequencing was carried out using blood. The origin of the receptors is a woman aged 55-75 years in good health.

This clonotype was counted only a few times. J is TRBJ2-5 and V is TRBV2; 7 nucleotides line up with TRBD1. J was trimmed by 2 bases and V by 6 bases; bases with no gene match: 3. The germline gives CDR1 SNHLY, CDR2 FYNNEI. The CDR3 loop spans 13 amino acids. The CDR3 nucleotides read TGTGCCAGCAGCGGACAGGAGCAAGAGACCCAGTACTTC. The encoded protein is CASSGQEQETQYF.

This chain connects TRBV20-1 to TRBJ2-7, with unresolved D. The CDR3 sequence is 13 residues long. The V end lost 3 bases, the J end lost 2 bases, and 11 bases lay between the germline ends. The germline gives CDR1 DFQATT, CDR2 SNEGSKA (reference sequence). The CDR3 DNA sequence: TGCAGTGCTAGTGAGGTGACCCCCTACGAGCAGTACTTC. It codes for CSASEVTPYEQYF.

The V and J genes are TRBV24-1 and TRBJ2-4; 11 bases fit TRBD1. The CDR3 sequence is 20 residues long. Germline V lookup: CDR1 KGHDR, CDR2 SFDVKD. Losses at the gene ends were 5 bases for V and 1 base for J; bases not matched to a gene: 15. This CDR3 reads CATSVLIWDRGGLAKNIQYF. In DNA, the CDR3 is TGTGCCACCAGTGTCCTGATATGGGACAGGGGGGGTCTCGCCAAAAACATTCAGTACTTC.

The V gene is TRBV2, the J gene TRBJ1-2, with 11 bases identical to TRBD1. This CDR3 region has 13 residues. Germline-derived CDR1 and CDR2 are SNHLY and FYNNEI. The V and J ends lost 7 bases and 3 bases, in that order; junction bases with no gene match: 1. In DNA form, the CDR3 reads TGTGCCAGCACGGGACAGGGGGACTATGGCTACACCTTC. Amino acids: CASTGQGDYGYTF.

V gene TRBV12-3 or TRBV12-4 combines with J gene TRBJ2-7; 10 positions agree with TRBD2. After removal of 5 bases from V and 2 bases from J, the junction contained 6 bases not matched to a gene. The CDR3 loop spans 15 amino acids. CDR3 sequence (DNA): TGTGCCAGCAGTCCAGCGGGGGGGGGCCCCTACGAGCAGTACTTC. Encoded protein: CASSPAGGGPYEQYF.

V is TRBV20-1 and J is TRBJ2-4; D is unresolved. The J call is uncertain, as TRBJ2-7 better fits the DNA end. The CDR3 spans 12 residues. The germline V gene encodes CDR1 DFQATT and CDR2 SNEGSKA (reference sequence). The CDR3 loop reads CSAPSTRNEQYF. For the CDR3, the DNA is TGCAGTGCTCCAAGTACGCGGAACGAGCAGTACTTC.

In its sample, this clonotype was seen a few times. The chain carries TRBV29-1 and TRBJ2-5; 8 bases are a match to TRBD1. TRBJ2-7 explains the end of the DNA better; the J call may be wrong. CDR1 and CDR2 from the germline V gene are SQVTM and ANQGSEA. The CDR3 length is 12 residues. CDR3 in DNA: TGCAGCGTTGAAACAGGGGGCTACGAGCAGTACTTC. It encodes CSVETGGYEQYF.

This clonotype was detected only a few times. This rearrangement joins TRBV29-1 to TRBJ2-1, with a weak D call TRBD2 (5 bases). TRBJ2-7 matches the DNA end more closely, so the J call is doubtful. The CDR3 consists of 14 residues. Germline V gene data show CDR1 as SQVTM and CDR2 as ANQGSEA. The CDR3 DNA sequence: TGCAGCGTTGAGCCCGGGAACTCCTACAATGAGCAGTACTTC. Translation: CSVEPGNSYNEQYF.

On this clonotype itself: A single base separates this from a much larger clone, so it may be a read error. CDR3 amino acids: CAISPKGEQLLTDTQYF. CDR3 nucleotides: TGTGCCATCAGTCCGAAAGGGGAACAGCTACTCACAGATACGCAGTATTTT. The chain has TRBV10-3 and TRBJ2-3, with D maybe TRBD1 (5 bases). V was cut by 5 bases and J by 2 bases, with 20 bases left in between. The CDR3 covers 17 residues. From germline, CDR1 is ENHRY and CDR2 SYGVKD.

This clonotype was picked up a small number of times. The chain is built from TRBV6-6 and TRBJ2-5, with 9 bases lining up with TRBD2. The germline gives CDR1 MNHNY, CDR2 SVGAGI (reference sequence). With V trimmed by 6 bases and J by 3 bases, 5 bases remained unmatched. The CDR3 sequence is 14 residues long. The CDR3 loop is CASSPPSGEETQYF. The DNA for the CDR3 is TGTGCCAGCAGCCCCCCTAGCGGGGAAGAGACCCAGTACTTC.

The chain has TRBV27 and TRBJ2-1; the match to TRBD2 covers 8 bases. CDR1 and CDR2 from the germline V gene are MNHEY and SMNVEV (reference sequence). The CDR3 is made up of 17 amino acids. V shed 6 bases and J 1 base; nucleotides not matched to a gene: 11. This chain's CDR3 is CASRTISTSVSYNEQFF. In DNA, the CDR3 is TGTGCCAGCAGAACAATATCGACTAGCGTATCCTACAATGAGCAGTTCTTC.

V is TRBV11-3 and J is TRBJ2-3, with D tentatively TRBD2 (6 bases). This CDR3 region has 16 residues. Germline-derived CDR1 and CDR2 are SGHNT and YENEEA. V was cut by 2 bases and J by 0 bases, with 12 bases left in between. The CDR3 spells CASSLRSGQSTDTQYF. The CDR3 nucleotides are TGTGCCAGCAGCTTACGAAGCGGGCAAAGCACAGATACGCAGTATTTT.

The chain couples TRBV27 to TRBJ2-5; 12 bases line up with TRBD2. This CDR3 region has 17 residues. V trimming: 5 bases; J trimming: 10 bases; junction bases outside the gene matches: 17. Germline assignment: CDR1 MNHEY and CDR2 SMNVEV (reference sequence). The CDR3 DNA sequence: TGTGCCAGCAGTCCGACGAACCCCGGGCTAGCGGGAGGGCGCCAGTACTTC. Its translation: CASSPTNPGLAGGRQYF.

The V and J genes are TRBV24-1 and TRBJ2-2; D not resolved. This CDR3 comprises 14 residues. The V gene lost 7 bases and the J gene lost 4 bases, with 12 bases spanning the gap. Germline assignment: CDR1 KGHDR and CDR2 SFDVKD. CDR3 DNA: TGTGCCACCAGGGAGACCTCAAGCACCGGGGAGCTGTTTTTT. Protein sequence: CATRETSSTGELFF.

The chain has TRBV28 and TRBJ2-7, with 7 bases aligning to TRBD2. The CDR3 is 13 residues long. Germline V gene sequence: CDR1 MDHEN, CDR2 SYDVKM. After removal of 8 bases from V and 7 bases from J, the junction contained 11 bases not matched to a gene. Here the CDR3 DNA reads TGTGCCAGCGGAGGTAGCGGGTGGGGGGAGCAGTACTTC. Its translation: CASGGSGWGEQYF.

The count of this clonotype is one. V gene TRBV7-2 combines with J gene TRBJ2-3, with a weak D call TRBD2 (5 bases). V was shortened by 1 base and J by 0 bases, with 20 bases between the two germline ends. Per germline, CDR1 SGHTA and CDR2 FQGNSA. There are 19 residues in the CDR3. For the CDR3, the DNA is TGTGCCAGCAGCTTAGTGGCTAGCCTACGACTGACTAGCACAGATACGCAGTATTTT. This codes for CASSLVASLRLTSTDTQYF.

This clonotype was seen a few times. The J gene is TRBJ2-7, the V gene TRBV4-1; 7 bases align to TRBD2. Germline assignment: CDR1 MGHRA and CDR2 YSYEKL. After removal of 2 bases from V and 2 bases from J, the junction contained 6 bases not matched to a gene. The CDR3 is 15 amino acids. CDR3 bases: TGCGCCAGCAGCCAATCCGGGACTACTCCCTACGAGCAGTACTTC. Translation gives CASSQSGTTPYEQYF.

This clonotype was picked up a small number of times. This sequence joins TRBV27 and TRBJ2-7; 9 nucleotides align to TRBD1. CDR3 size: 15 residues. V shed 5 bases, J shed 4 bases, and the junction held 9 bases outside the gene matches. The germline V gene has CDR1 MNHEY and CDR2 SMNVEV (reference sequence). The CDR3 is CASSRKGQGFYEQYF. CDR3 nucleotides: TGTGCCAGCAGTCGTAAGGGACAGGGATTTTACGAGCAGTACTTC.

This clonotype has only a few counts. The CDR3 region is CASSSAWGIANYGYTF. CDR3 bases: TGTGCCAGCAGTTCCGCATGGGGGATAGCTAACTATGGCTACACCTTC. The chain uses TRBV12-3 or TRBV12-4 and TRBJ1-2, with D maybe TRBD1 (5 bases). Deletions cut 4 bases from V and 0 bases from J, with 15 bases between. The CDR3 contains 16 residues.

The gene calls are TRBV20-1 and TRBJ1-2; 10 nucleotides align to TRBD1. This CDR3 has 13 residues. V lost 3 bases to trimming and J lost 5 bases; unmatched junction nucleotides: 3. Germline-derived CDR1 and CDR2 are DFQATT and SNEGSKA (reference sequence). The CDR3 DNA reads as TGCAGTGCTAGCGGACAGGGGGGATATGGCTACACCTTC. This encodes CSASGQGGYGYTF.

J is TRBJ1-1 and V is TRBV18; D is undetermined. The V end lost 2 bases, the J end lost 1 base, and 8 bases lay between the germline ends. CDR1 is KGHSH, CDR2 LQKENI, per germline. This CDR3 comprises 14 residues. In nucleotides, the CDR3 is TGTGCCAGCTCACCAAGGATCCAGAACACTGAAGCTTTCTTT. It translates to CASSPRIQNTEAFF.

The table lists this clonotype with a few counts. This CDR3 is CSVRQGLGRNQPQHF. For the CDR3, the DNA is TGCAGCGTACGGCAGGGTCTTGGTCGCAATCAGCCCCAGCATTTT. V usage is TRBV29-1 and J usage is TRBJ1-5, with D maybe TRBD1 (5 bases). This CDR3 has 15 amino acids. Trimming took off 6 bases at V and 2 bases at J, with 17 bases between the two ends. Per germline, CDR1 SQVTM and CDR2 ANQGSEA.

The chain uses TRBV6-6 and TRBJ1-5; D ambiguous. TRBJ2-3 explains the end of the DNA better; the J call may be wrong. Germline CDR1 is MNHNY and CDR2 is SVGAGI (reference sequence). This CDR3 is 12 amino acids long. CDR3 nucleotide sequence: TGTGCCAGCCGGAATAGCAATCAGCCCCAGTATTTT. Its translation: CASRNSNQPQYF.

This chain uses TRBV10-3 with TRBJ2-5; D is unresolved. Trimming cost V 7 bases and J 5 bases, with 8 bases left between them. CDR3 length equals 11 residues. CDR1 and CDR2 from the germline V gene are ENHRY and SYGVKD. CDR3 protein: CAIMASETQYF. DNA for the CDR3: TGTGCCATCATGGCAAGCGAGACCCAGTACTTC.

The chain uses TRBV20-1 and TRBJ2-1; D remains ambiguous. This CDR3 spans 16 amino acids. Germline V gives CDR1 DFQATT, CDR2 SNEGSKA (reference sequence). The V end lost 6 bases, the J end lost 2 bases, and 20 bases lay between the germline ends. Here the CDR3 DNA reads TGCAGTGCCCCAATTTCGGGTCCAACCCCCTACAATGAGCAGTTCTTC. It specifies CSAPISGPTPYNEQFF.

V usage is TRBV20-1 and J usage is TRBJ1-4; no clear D. V was trimmed by 3 bases and J by 4 bases, leaving 9 bases between them. Germline loops: CDR1 DFQATT, CDR2 SNEGSKA (reference sequence). This CDR3 is built from 13 residues. The CDR3 region has the DNA TGCAGTGCTAGCTCCGGGAATAATGAAAAACTGTTTTTT. It specifies CSASSGNNEKLFF.

The chain links TRBV28 to TRBJ1-2, with 8 positions matching TRBD1. There are 15 residues in the CDR3. The germline gives CDR1 MDHEN, CDR2 SYDVKM. V lost 7 bases and J lost 4; bases outside the gene matches: 11. As DNA, the CDR3 is TGTGCCAGCACCATTCCAGGGGGCGCAGGCTATGGCTACACCTTC. Its translation is CASTIPGGAGYGYTF.

The V and J genes are TRBV2 and TRBJ2-2; D gene uncertain. Trimming removed 3 bases at V and 1 base at J, with 12 bases between. The CDR3 is made up of 16 amino acids. The germline V gene has CDR1 SNHLY and CDR2 FYNNEI. In nucleotides, the CDR3 is TGTGCCAGCAGTGATAAACAGACCGGGAACACCGGGGAGCTGTTTTTT. Its protein product is CASSDKQTGNTGELFF. The full variable domain, with the rest looked up from reference TRBV2 and TRBJ2-2, is EPEVTQTPSHQVTQMGQEVILRCVPISNHLYFYWYRQILGQKVEFLVSFYNNEISEKSEIFDDQFSVERPDGSNFTLKIRSTKLEDSAMYFCASSDKQTGNTGELFFGEGSRLTVL.

As regards this clonotype: One end of the junction does not line up with germline, which may come from a read error. The chain is built from TRBV7-9 and TRBJ2-7; 11 bases align to TRBD2. The CDR3 runs to 14 residues. Germline V gene sequence: CDR1 SEHNR, CDR2 FQNEAQ (reference sequence). The CDR3 region has the DNA TGCGCCACCTCAAACCATAGCGGGAGGGTCGAGCAGTACTTC. Its protein is CATSNHSGRVEQYF.

The chain combines TRBV18 with TRBJ2-3; D uncertain. The CDR3 totals 15 residues. V was cut by 3 bases and J by 0 bases, with 10 bases left in between. Germline values: CDR1 KGHSH, CDR2 LQKENI. The CDR3 region is CASSPQATSTDTQYF. The DNA of the CDR3 is TGTGCCAGCTCACCTCAAGCAACTAGCACAGATACGCAGTATTTT.